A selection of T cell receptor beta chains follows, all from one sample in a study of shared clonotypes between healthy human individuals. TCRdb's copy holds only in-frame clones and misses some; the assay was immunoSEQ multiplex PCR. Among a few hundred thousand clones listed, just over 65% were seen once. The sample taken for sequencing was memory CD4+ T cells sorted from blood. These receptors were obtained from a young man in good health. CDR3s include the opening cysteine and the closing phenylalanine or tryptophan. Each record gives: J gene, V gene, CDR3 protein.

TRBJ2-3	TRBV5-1	CASSLISGEAAQGTDTQYF
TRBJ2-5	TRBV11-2	CASSLSAGRRQETQYF
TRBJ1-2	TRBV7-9	CASNTPDSLGTF
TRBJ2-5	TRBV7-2	CASSFSGQETQYF
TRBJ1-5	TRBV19	CASRGMGGRIEDQPQHF
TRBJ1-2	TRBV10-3	CAISESTGYYGYTF
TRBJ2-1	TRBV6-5	CASSYESSGGLGEQFF
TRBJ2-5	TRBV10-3	CAISESRETQYF
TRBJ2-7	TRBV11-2	CASSFPGTSANEQYF
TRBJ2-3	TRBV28	CASSLSELAGFWYF
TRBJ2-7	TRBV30	CALTGSKYEQYF
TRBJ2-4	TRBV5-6	CASSLTGENIQYF
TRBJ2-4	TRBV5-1	CASSLDPGQGAKNIQYF
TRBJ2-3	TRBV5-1	CASSSRDRGYTDTQYF
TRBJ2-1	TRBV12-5	CASGLPPAELYNEQFF
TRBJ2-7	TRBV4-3	CASNLGDRVNCEQYF